This T cell receptor (beta chain) was identified during a study of blood T cell repertoires in COVID-19. The wider study: Whether acute or convalescent, the COVID-19 samples came from the United States, Italy and Spain.

The method was immunoSEQ multiplex PCR; TCRdb's version includes in-frame clones alone and lacks a portion of them. The profile shows fewer than 350,000 clones, over 75% of them singletons. The sequenced sample consisted of peripheral blood. The sequence was collected from a human donor in a cohort sampled during active COVID-19.

CDR3 in amino acids: CASSRSVLNTEAFF. The CDR3 DNA reads TGTGCCAGCTCACGGAGCGTATTGAACACTGAAGCTTTCTTT. V is TRBV18 and J is TRBJ1-1; D is uncertain. V was shortened by 4 bases and J by 0 bases, with 9 bases between the two germline ends. The CDR3 covers 14 residues. Germline V CDR1 and CDR2: KGHSH, LQKENI.